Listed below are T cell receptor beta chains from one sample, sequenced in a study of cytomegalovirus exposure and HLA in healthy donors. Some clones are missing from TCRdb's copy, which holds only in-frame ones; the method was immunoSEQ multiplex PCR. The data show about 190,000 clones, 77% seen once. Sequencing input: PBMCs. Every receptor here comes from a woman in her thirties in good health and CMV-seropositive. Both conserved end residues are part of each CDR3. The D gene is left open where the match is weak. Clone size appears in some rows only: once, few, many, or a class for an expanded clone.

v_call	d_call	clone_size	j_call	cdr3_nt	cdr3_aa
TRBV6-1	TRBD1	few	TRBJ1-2	TGTGCCAGCAGTGACCCCGGACAGGGGGCATTTGGCTACACCTTC	CASSDPGQGAFGYTF
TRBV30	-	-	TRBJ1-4	TGTGCCTGGAGTGCTTCCGACAGTCTTCTCATTGGAGTAGAAAAACTGTTTTTT	CAWSASDSLLIGVEKLFF
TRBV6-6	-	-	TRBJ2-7	TGTGCCAGCAGTTACTCAGACAGATACTCCTACGAGCAGTACTTC	CASSYSDRYSYEQYF
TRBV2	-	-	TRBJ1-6	TGTGCCAGCACGGCAGGGTATTCACCCCTCCACTTT	CASTAGYSPLHF
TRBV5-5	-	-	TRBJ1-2	TGTGCCACGCTTGAGCGTTATGGCTACACCTTC	CATLERYGYTF
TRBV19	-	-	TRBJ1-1	TGTGCCAGTGGAGACAGTTCCGTGAACACTGAAGCTTTCTTT	CASGDSSVNTEAFF
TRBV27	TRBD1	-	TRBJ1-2	TGTGCCAGCAGCTCCGGGACAGATATCAACTATGGCTACACCTTC	CASSSGTDINYGYTF
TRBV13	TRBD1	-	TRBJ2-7	TGTGCCAGCAGCCCTCCGGGACAGGGAAACGAGCAGTACTTC	CASSPPGQGNEQYF
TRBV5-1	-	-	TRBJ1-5	TGCGCCAGCAGCTTGTTACGGGGGGGGCCCATTGATCAGCCCCAGCATTTT	CASSLLRGGPIDQPQHF
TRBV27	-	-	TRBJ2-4	TGTGCCAGCAGTCCAGCCCGGGGGACCAAAAACATTCAGTACTTC	CASSPARGTKNIQYF
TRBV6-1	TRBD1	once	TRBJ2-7	TGTGCCAGCAGTGAAAGGGCAGGGGGATATAACGAGCAGTACTTC	CASSERAGGYNEQYF
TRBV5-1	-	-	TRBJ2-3	TGCGCCAGCAGCTTGGGACAGGCGGTAACAGATACGCAGTATTTT	CASSLGQAVTDTQYF
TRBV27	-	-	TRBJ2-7	TGTGCCAGCAGTTTATGGCAGGGAACCTACGAGCAGTACTTC	CASSLWQGTYEQYF
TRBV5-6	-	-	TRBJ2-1	TGTGCCAGCAGCTTGGACAGGGTCAAGAATGAGCAGTTCTTC	CASSLDRVKNEQFF
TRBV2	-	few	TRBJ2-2	TGTGCCAGCAGTGAAGTGCTAGCCAGCACCGGGGAGCTGTTTTTT	CASSEVLASTGELFF
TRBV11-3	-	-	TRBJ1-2	TGTGCCAGCAGCTTCTCGGGAGGCTATGGCTACACCTTC	CASSFSGGYGYTF
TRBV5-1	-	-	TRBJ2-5	TGCGCCAGCAGCTTGGATCCCGGGGGGCTCGGGACCCAGTACTTC	CASSLDPGGLGTQYF
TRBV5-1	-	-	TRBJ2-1	TGCGCCAGCAGCTTCCAAGGTCGGGTTGAGCAGTTCTTC	CASSFQGRVEQFF
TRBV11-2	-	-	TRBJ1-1	TGTGCCAGCAGCTTAGGACTGAACACTGAGGCTTTCTTT	CASSLGLNTEAFF
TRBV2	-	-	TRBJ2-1	TGTGCCAGCAGTGAAAGTAGTTACTACAATGAGCAGTTCTTC	CASSESSYYNEQFF
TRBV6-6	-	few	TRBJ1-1	TGTGCCAGCAGTGACCGGACATTGGCGAACACTGAAGCTTTCTTT	CASSDRTLANTEAFF
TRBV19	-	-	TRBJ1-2	TGTGCCAGTAGTATTGCTCCCGAGTCGGGCTACACCTTC	CASSIAPESGYTF
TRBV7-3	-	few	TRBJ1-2	TGTGCCAGCAGCTTATCACAGGAGGGTGGCTACACCTTC	CASSLSQEGGYTF
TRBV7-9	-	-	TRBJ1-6	TGTGCCAGCAGCTTACTTCAGGTTTCACCCCTCCACTTT	CASSLLQVSPLHF
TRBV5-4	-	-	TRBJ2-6	TGTGCCAGCAGCTTAGCGGGCCCTGGGGCCAACGTCCTGACTTTC	CASSLAGPGANVLTF
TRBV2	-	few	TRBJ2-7	TGTGCCAGCAGTGAAAATAGGGACACAACCTACGAGCAGTACTTC	CASSENRDTTYEQYF
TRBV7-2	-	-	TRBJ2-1	TGTGCCAGCAGCCCCTTAGCGGAGAGCTCCTACAATGAGCAGTTCTTC	CASSPLAESSYNEQFF
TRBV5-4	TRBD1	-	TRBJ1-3	TGTGCCAGCAGCCTGGGGGGACTTGGGACAGGCGGGGTTGGAAACACCATATATTTT	CASSLGGLGTGGVGNTIYF
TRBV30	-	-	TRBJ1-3	TGTGCCTGGGTAACAGGAAACTCTGGAAACACCATATATTTT	CAWVTGNSGNTIYF
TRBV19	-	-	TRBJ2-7	TGTGCCAGTATGAGCTCGGGACACCCCTACGAGCAGTACTTC	CASMSSGHPYEQYF
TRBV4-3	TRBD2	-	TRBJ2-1	TGCGCCAGCAGCCAAGGGACTAGCGGGAGTTACTCCTACAATGAGCAGTTCTTC	CASSQGTSGSYSYNEQFF
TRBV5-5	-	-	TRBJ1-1	TGTGCCAGCCACCCGGTTCTGGCAGGGTCGGCCACTGAAGCTTTCTTT	CASHPVLAGSATEAFF
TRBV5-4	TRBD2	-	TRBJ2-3	TGTGCCAGCAGCCCGGGACTAGCGGGAGTAGATACGCAGTATTTT	CASSPGLAGVDTQYF
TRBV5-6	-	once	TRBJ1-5	TGTGCCAGCAGCTCGCAGGGGTTTGATCAGCCCCAGCATTTT	CASSSQGFDQPQHF
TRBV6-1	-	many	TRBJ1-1	TGTGCCAGCAGTGCAGGGTACACTGAAGCTTTCTTT	CASSAGYTEAFF